The 26 T cell receptor beta chains below come from one sample, sequenced in a study of technical replicates of blood from a few donors. Clones were sequenced by immunoSEQ multiplex PCR, and TCRdb holds only the in-frame ones, with some missing. The repertoire holds about 97,000 clones, with just under 95% as singletons. Source material: T cells isolated from PBMCs. These TCRs come from a human donor in good health.

The chain joins TRBV13 to TRBJ2-4; 8 nucleotides agree with TRBD2. The V and J ends lost 2 bases and 1 base, in that order; junction bases with no gene match: 10. Germline V gene sequence: CDR1 PRHDT, CDR2 FYEKMQ (reference sequence). The CDR3 contains 18 residues. The CDR3 sequence: CASSLYPGGRTAKNIQYF. As DNA, the CDR3 is TGTGCCAGCAGCTTATATCCGGGGGGGAGAACTGCCAAAAACATTCAGTACTTC.

The chain joins TRBV7-2 to TRBJ2-7; tentatively, D is TRBD1 (6 bases). The CDR3 has 15 residues. Per germline, CDR1 SGHTA and CDR2 FQGNSA. Trimming left V 4 bases short and J 2 bases short, with 15 bases between. CDR3 loop: CASSSDRSSTYEQYF. The CDR3 DNA sequence: TGTGCCAGCAGCTCAGACAGGAGTTCCACCTACGAGCAGTACTTC.

The genes are TRBV5-1 and TRBJ2-2, with TRBD2 matching over 7 bases. Per germline, CDR1 SGHRS and CDR2 YFSETQ. The CDR3 is 16 residues long. V shed 0 bases and J 3 bases; nucleotides not matched to a gene: 5. The CDR3 DNA reads as TGCGCCAGCAGCTTGGAGGGCACTAGCGACACCGGGGAGCTGTTTTTT. Protein sequence: CASSLEGTSDTGELFF.

The chain joins TRBV5-4 to TRBJ2-1; D is undetermined. Trimming removed 1 base at V and 2 bases at J, with 7 bases between. The CDR3 has 14 amino acids. The germline V gene encodes CDR1 SGHNT and CDR2 YYREEE (reference sequence). This CDR3 is CASSLWSAYNEQFF. In DNA form, the CDR3 reads TGTGCCAGCAGCTTGTGGTCAGCCTACAATGAGCAGTTCTTC.

This clone was observed once. The rearrangement joins TRBV4-3 to TRBJ2-2; the match to TRBD2 covers 10 bases. V dropped 0 bases and J dropped 6; count of bases not matched to a gene: 7. This CDR3 is built from 17 residues. Germline CDR1 is LGHNA and CDR2 is YSLEER. For the CDR3, the DNA is TGCGCCAGCAGCCAAGAACTGACTAGCGGGCTTCCCGGGGAGCTGTTTTTT. Residues: CASSQELTSGLPGELFF.

The chain recombines TRBV9 with TRBJ2-2; D is ambiguous. Germline-derived CDR1 and CDR2 are SGDLS and YYNGEE. CDR3 length: 13 amino acids. Trimming removed 3 bases at V and 1 base at J, with 4 bases between. The CDR3 spells CASSGENTGELFF. Written as DNA, the CDR3 is TGTGCCAGCAGCGGAGAGAACACCGGGGAGCTGTTTTTT.

J is TRBJ2-3 and V is TRBV4-3, with a tentative D call TRBD2 (5 bases). This CDR3 spans 13 amino acids. V lost 0 bases and J 7 bases, leaving 8 bases between the germline ends. Germline-derived CDR1 and CDR2 are LGHNA and YSLEER. This CDR3 reads CASSQDRDNTQYF. The CDR3 region has the DNA TGCGCCAGCAGCCAAGATCGGGATAATACGCAGTATTTT.

The J gene is TRBJ1-3, the V gene TRBV5-4; no clear D gene. Germline V gene data show CDR1 as SGHNT and CDR2 as YYREEE (reference sequence). The CDR3 runs to 15 residues. V lost 7 bases and J 0 bases, leaving 14 bases between the germline ends. The CDR3 DNA is TGTGCCAGCCGGGAGAGTCTGAGCTCTGGAAACACCATATATTTT. It codes for CASRESLSSGNTIYF.

The rearrangement links TRBV7-3 to TRBJ1-1, with D perhaps TRBD1 (5 bases). The V gene's germline CDR1 is SGHTA and CDR2 FQGTGA. Trimming took off 7 bases at V and 1 base at J, with 25 bases between the two ends. This CDR3 comprises 18 residues. CDR3 coding DNA: TGTGCCAGCACCTTTTCTTTTTCCAAGGCGGGGGGGAACACTGAAGCTTTCTTT. Translating gives CASTFSFSKAGGNTEAFF.

This chain connects TRBV7-3 to TRBJ2-3, with a weak D call TRBD2 (5 bases). CDR1 SGHTA and CDR2 FQGTGA come from the germline V gene. V dropped 5 bases and J dropped 0 bases, with 15 bases sitting between them. The CDR3 totals 16 residues. CDR3 nucleotide sequence: TGTGCCAGCAGCCCCTTTAGCGTAGCTAGCACAGATACGCAGTATTTT. Translating gives CASSPFSVASTDTQYF.

V and J are TRBV11-3 and TRBJ2-1; tentative D call: TRBD1 (6 bases). Germline CDR1 reads SGHNT; CDR2 reads YENEEA. Deletions cut 3 bases from V and 9 bases from J, with 9 bases between. CDR3 length: 12 amino acids. CDR3 sequence reads: CASSLRGTEQFF. As DNA, the CDR3 is TGTGCCAGCAGCTTGAGGGGGACTGAGCAGTTCTTC. Variable domain in full (rest from reference TRBV11-3 and TRBJ2-1): EAGVVQSPRYKIIEKKQPVAFWCNPISGHNTLYWYLQNLGQGPELLIRYENEEAVDDSQLPKDRFSAERLKGVDSTLKIQPAELGDSAVYLCASSLRGTEQFFGPGTRLTVL.

The chain employs TRBV28 and TRBJ2-5; tentatively, D is TRBD2 (5 bases). Germline V gene sequence: CDR1 MDHEN, CDR2 SYDVKM. The V end was cut by 6 bases, the J end by 2 bases, with 13 bases between. The CDR3 sequence is 14 residues long. CDR3 protein: CASSPGVVQETQYF. The CDR3 region has the DNA TGTGCCAGCAGCCCCGGGGTGGTTCAAGAGACCCAGTACTTC.

The J gene is TRBJ2-1, the V gene TRBV5-1, with D possibly matching TRBD2 (5 bases). V lost 1 base and J 4 bases, leaving 12 bases between the germline ends. This CDR3 spans 15 amino acids. Germline V CDR1 and CDR2: SGHRS, YFSETQ. CDR3 in DNA: TGCGCCAGCAGCTTGTTCCAAGGGAGTTACAATGAGCAGTTCTTC. Translating gives CASSLFQGSYNEQFF.

The chain carries TRBV27 and TRBJ2-5; D remains ambiguous. Germline V gene lookup returns CDR1 MNHEY and CDR2 SMNVEV (reference sequence). The V gene lost 0 bases and the J gene lost 5 bases, with 10 bases spanning the gap. This CDR3 comprises 14 residues. This CDR3 reads CASSLSPRKETQYF. The CDR3 nucleotides are TGTGCCAGCAGTTTATCCCCCAGGAAGGAGACCCAGTACTTC.

The rearrangement uses TRBV19 and TRBJ2-3; D remains ambiguous. V lost 1 base, J lost 0 bases, and 5 bases lay in between. This CDR3 comprises 14 residues. Germline values: CDR1 LNHDA, CDR2 SQIVND (reference sequence). This chain's CDR3 is CASSIGLSTDTQYF. The CDR3 region has the DNA TGTGCCAGTAGTATAGGTCTTAGCACAGATACGCAGTATTTT.

The CDR3 loop reads CASSLRPGELSYEQYF. The CDR3 region has the DNA TGTGCCAGCAGTCTTCGCCCCGGAGAACTTTCCTACGAGCAGTACTTC. The chain couples TRBV27 to TRBJ2-7; D is undetermined. V gave up 5 bases and J gave up 1 base, with 18 bases separating them. The CDR3 runs 16 residues. The V gene's germline CDR1 is MNHEY and CDR2 SMNVEV (reference sequence).

The CDR3 DNA follows: TGTGCCAGCAGTTCCGGTCCGTACTATGGCTACACCTTC. It translates to CASSSGPYYGYTF. The genes are TRBV27 and TRBJ1-2; no firm D call. Between the trimmed V and J ends, which lost 4 bases and 3 bases, there was a span of 9 bases. The CDR3 loop spans 13 amino acids. Germline CDR1 and CDR2: MNHEY and SMNVEV (reference sequence).

This sequence joins TRBV5-5 and TRBJ2-1; 9 bases align to TRBD1. This CDR3 contains 16 residues. Looked up from germline, CDR1 is SGHKS and CDR2 is YYEKEE (reference sequence). The trim removed 2 bases at V and 2 bases at J, leaving 5 bases unmatched. The CDR3 DNA is TGTGCCAGCAGCTTAGGGACAGGGTGGGCCTACAATGAGCAGTTCTTC. This gives the protein CASSLGTGWAYNEQFF.

The V gene is TRBV5-1, the J gene TRBJ2-5, with TRBD2 matching over 9 bases. Germline values: CDR1 SGHRS, CDR2 YFSETQ. With V trimmed by 3 bases and J by 3 bases, 9 bases remained unmatched. This CDR3 comprises 16 residues. The CDR3 DNA reads as TGCGCCAGCAGCTACAGACTAGCGGTTAAAGAAGAGACCCAGTACTTC. Residues: CASSYRLAVKEETQYF.

The J gene is TRBJ1-2, the V gene TRBV9; 8 bases fit TRBD1. The length of the CDR3 is 17 residues. CDR1 is SGDLS, CDR2 YYNGEE, per germline. V lost 0 bases and J lost 0; bases outside the gene matches: 7. The CDR3 sequence is CASSVGHRGNTNYGYTF. CDR3 DNA sequence: TGTGCCAGCAGCGTAGGTCACAGGGGGAATACTAACTATGGCTACACCTTC.

The chain carries TRBV6-5 and TRBJ2-1; D is possibly TRBD2 (5 bases). The CDR3 runs to 14 residues. V was clipped by 2 bases and J by 7 bases, with 12 bases between them. CDR1 and CDR2 from the germline V gene are MNHEY and SVGAGI. CDR3 sequence (DNA): TGTGCCAGCAGTTACACTCCGACGGGGAATGAGCAGTTCTTC. Amino acids: CASSYTPTGNEQFF.

The chain combines TRBV9 with TRBJ2-5; D is perhaps TRBD1 (5 bases). V lost 0 bases and J 2 bases, leaving 20 bases between the germline ends. CDR3 length equals 18 residues. CDR1 and CDR2 from the germline V gene are SGDLS and YYNGEE. The chain's CDR3 is CASSVGLILGRQQETQYF. In nucleotides, the CDR3 is TGTGCCAGCAGCGTAGGTTTAATTCTTGGCAGACAGCAAGAGACCCAGTACTTC.

In this sample, this clone turned up once. V and J are TRBV9 and TRBJ2-5; 7 bases fit TRBD2. Germline CDR1 reads SGDLS; CDR2 reads YYNGEE. The V and J ends lost 0 bases and 2 bases, in that order; junction bases with no gene match: 4. The CDR3 runs to 15 residues. The CDR3 here is CASSVGLALQETQYF. The CDR3 nucleotides read TGTGCCAGCAGCGTAGGACTAGCCTTACAAGAGACCCAGTACTTC.

The chain joins TRBV7-6 to TRBJ1-1, with D possibly being TRBD1 (6 bases). From germline, CDR1 is SGHVS and CDR2 FNYEAQ. V dropped 1 base and J dropped 2 bases, with 8 bases sitting between them. The CDR3 is 14 residues long. As DNA, the CDR3 is TGTGCCAGCAGCTTAGGAGGGGGTAACACTGAAGCTTTCTTT. Amino acids: CASSLGGGNTEAFF.

The rearrangement joins TRBV2 to TRBJ2-5, with 9 bases lining up with TRBD2. The V segment lost 2 bases and the J segment 5 bases; nucleotides outside the gene matches: 6. CDR1 is SNHLY and CDR2 is FYNNEI in the germline V gene. This CDR3 has 15 amino acids. The CDR3 DNA reads TGTGCCAGCAGTGAAATTCTAGCGGGAAGGGAGACCCAGTACTTC. As protein: CASSEILAGRETQYF.

This CDR3 is CARSLAQGELNEQFF. CDR3 bases: TGTGCCAGAAGCTTGGCTCAGGGGGAACTCAATGAGCAGTTCTTC. The chain is built from TRBV5-3 and TRBJ2-1; the match to TRBD1 covers 7 bases. TRBV5-3 is annotated as an ORF whose role is uncertain. The CDR3 is 15 amino acids. V gave up 0 bases and J gave up 6 bases; unmatched junction bases: 6.